This paragraph covers one TCR beta chain sequence. This record comes from a study of T cell changes during pregnancy in multiple sclerosis. This CDR3 spans 14 amino acids. Germline V gene lookup returns CDR1 LNHDA and CDR2 SQIVND (reference sequence). Trimming took 3 bases from V and 8 from J, leaving 11 bases between them. TCRdb's table, derived via immunoSEQ multiplex PCR, lists solely in-frame clones and lacks some. Of 25,000 to 30,000 clones listed, about 91% are singletons. V and J are TRBV19 and TRBJ1-6, with D possibly TRBD1 on 5 matching bases. This clonotype originated in a female donor with multiple sclerosis, enrolled in a pregnancy study. The sample consisted of CD4+ T cells from peripheral blood mononuclear cells, taken in the second trimester of pregnancy. The CDR3 is CASSIRARDSPLHF. In DNA, the CDR3 is TGTGCCAGTAGTATCAGGGCCAGGGATTCACCCCTCCACTTT. The complete variable domain, with remaining parts taken from reference TRBV19 and TRBJ1-6, reads DGGITQSPKYLFRKEGQNVTLSCEQNLNHDAMYWYRQDPGQGLRLIYYSQIVNDFQKGDIAEGYSVSREKKESFPLTVTSAQKNPTAFYLCASSIRARDSPLHFGNGTRLTVT.